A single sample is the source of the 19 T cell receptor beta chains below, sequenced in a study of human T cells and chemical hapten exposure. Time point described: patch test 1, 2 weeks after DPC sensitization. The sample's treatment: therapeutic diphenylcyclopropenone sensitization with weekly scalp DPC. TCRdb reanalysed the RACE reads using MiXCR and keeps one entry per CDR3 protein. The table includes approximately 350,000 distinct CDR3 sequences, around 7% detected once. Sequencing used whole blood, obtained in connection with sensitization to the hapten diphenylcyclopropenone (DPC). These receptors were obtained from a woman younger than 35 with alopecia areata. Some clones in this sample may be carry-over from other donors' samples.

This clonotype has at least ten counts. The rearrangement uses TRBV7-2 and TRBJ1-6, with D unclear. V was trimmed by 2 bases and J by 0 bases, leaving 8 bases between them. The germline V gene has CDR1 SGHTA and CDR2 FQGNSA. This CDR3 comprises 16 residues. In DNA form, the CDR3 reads TGTGCCAGCAGCTTACCCGCCGGCTCCTATAATTCACCCCTCCACTTT. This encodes CASSLPAGSYNSPLHF.

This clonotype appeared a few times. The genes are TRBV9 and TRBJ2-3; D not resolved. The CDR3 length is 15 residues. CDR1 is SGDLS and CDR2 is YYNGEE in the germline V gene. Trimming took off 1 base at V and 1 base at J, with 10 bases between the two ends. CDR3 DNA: TGTGCCAGCAGCGTAAGTCCAGGCGGCACAGATACGCAGTATTTT. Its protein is CASSVSPGGTDTQYF.

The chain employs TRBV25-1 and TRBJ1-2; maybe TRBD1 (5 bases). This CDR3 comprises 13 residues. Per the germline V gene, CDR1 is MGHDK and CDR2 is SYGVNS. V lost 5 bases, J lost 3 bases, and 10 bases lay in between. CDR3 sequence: CASSRQPHYGYTF. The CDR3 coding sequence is TGTGCCAGCAGTAGACAGCCCCACTATGGCTACACCTTC.

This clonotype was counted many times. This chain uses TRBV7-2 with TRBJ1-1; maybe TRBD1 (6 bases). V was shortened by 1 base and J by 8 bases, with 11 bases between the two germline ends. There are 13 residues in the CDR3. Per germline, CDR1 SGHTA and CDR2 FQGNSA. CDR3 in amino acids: CASSLGFQGEAFF. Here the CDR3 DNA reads TGTGCCAGCAGCTTAGGATTCCAGGGGGAAGCTTTCTTT.

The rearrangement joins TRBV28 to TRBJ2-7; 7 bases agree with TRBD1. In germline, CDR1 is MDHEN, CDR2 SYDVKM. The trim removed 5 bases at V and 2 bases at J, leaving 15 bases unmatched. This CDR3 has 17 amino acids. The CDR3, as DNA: TGTGCCAGCAGTGAGAACACCTGGACAGGCTCAACCTACGAGCAGTACTTC. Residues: CASSENTWTGSTYEQYF.

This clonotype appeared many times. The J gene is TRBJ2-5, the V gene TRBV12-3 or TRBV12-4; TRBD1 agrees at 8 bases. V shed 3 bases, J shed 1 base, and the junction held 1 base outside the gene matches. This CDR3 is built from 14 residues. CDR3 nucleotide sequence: TGTGCCAGCAGTTTGGGACAGGCCCAAGAGACCCAGTACTTC. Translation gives CASSLGQAQETQYF.

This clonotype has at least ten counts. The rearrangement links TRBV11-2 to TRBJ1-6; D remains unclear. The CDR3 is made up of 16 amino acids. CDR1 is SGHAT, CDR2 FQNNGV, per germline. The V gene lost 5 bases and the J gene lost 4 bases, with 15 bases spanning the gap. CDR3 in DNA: TGTGCCAGCAGCGCGGAACCGGGAAATTATAATTCACCCCTCCACTTT. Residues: CASSAEPGNYNSPLHF.

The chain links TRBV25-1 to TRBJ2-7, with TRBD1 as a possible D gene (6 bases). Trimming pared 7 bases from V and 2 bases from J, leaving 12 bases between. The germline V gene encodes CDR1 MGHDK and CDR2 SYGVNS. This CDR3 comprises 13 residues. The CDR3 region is CASNRAEPYEQYF. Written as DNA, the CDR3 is TGTGCCAGCAACAGGGCCGAACCCTACGAGCAGTACTTC.

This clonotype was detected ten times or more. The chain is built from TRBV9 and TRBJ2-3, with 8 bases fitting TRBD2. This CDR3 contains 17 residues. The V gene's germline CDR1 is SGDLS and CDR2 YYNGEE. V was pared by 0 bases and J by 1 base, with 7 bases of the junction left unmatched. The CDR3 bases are TGTGCCAGCAGCGTAGCTACTGAGACTAGCGGCACAGATACGCAGTATTTT. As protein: CASSVATETSGTDTQYF. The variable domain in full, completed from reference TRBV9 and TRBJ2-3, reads DSGVTQTPKHLITATGQRVTLRCSPRSGDLSVYWYQQSLDQGLQFLIQYYNGEERAKGNILERFSAQQFPDLHSELNLSSLELGDSALYFCASSVATETSGTDTQYFGPGTRLTVL.

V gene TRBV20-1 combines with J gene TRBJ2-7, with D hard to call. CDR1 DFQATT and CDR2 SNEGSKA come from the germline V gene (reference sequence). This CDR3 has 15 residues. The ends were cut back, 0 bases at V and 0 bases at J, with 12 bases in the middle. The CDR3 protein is CSARDLRSSSYEQYF. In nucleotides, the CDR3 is TGCAGTGCTAGAGATTTGAGGAGTAGCTCCTACGAGCAGTACTTC.

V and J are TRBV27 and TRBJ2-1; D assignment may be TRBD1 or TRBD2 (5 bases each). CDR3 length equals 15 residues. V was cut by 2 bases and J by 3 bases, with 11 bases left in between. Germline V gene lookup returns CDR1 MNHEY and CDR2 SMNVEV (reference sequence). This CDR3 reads CASSLAVGVYNEQFF. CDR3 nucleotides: TGTGCCAGCAGTTTAGCAGTGGGGGTCTACAATGAGCAGTTCTTC.

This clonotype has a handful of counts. Here the CDR3 reads CASSAGGRNEQFF. The CDR3 bases are TGTGCCAGTTCAGCGGGGGGGCGGAATGAGCAGTTCTTC. The chain uses TRBV5-4 and TRBJ2-1; 10 bases fit TRBD2. The CDR3 loop spans 13 amino acids. Trimming at V came to 8 bases and at J to 7 bases, leaving 6 bases not matched to a gene. The germline V gene encodes CDR1 SGHNT and CDR2 YYREEE (reference sequence).

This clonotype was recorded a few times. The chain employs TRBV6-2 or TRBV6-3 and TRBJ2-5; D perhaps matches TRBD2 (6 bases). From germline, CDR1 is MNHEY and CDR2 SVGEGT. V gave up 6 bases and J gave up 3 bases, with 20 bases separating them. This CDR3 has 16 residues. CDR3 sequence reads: CASRKTSGGGKETQYF. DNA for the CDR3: TGTGCCAGCAGAAAGACGTCCGGGGGTGGGAAAGAGACCCAGTACTTC.

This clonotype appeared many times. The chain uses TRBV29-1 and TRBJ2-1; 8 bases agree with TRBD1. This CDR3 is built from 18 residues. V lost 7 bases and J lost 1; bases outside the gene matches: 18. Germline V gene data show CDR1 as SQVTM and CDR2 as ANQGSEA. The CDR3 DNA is TGCAGCGCTTTGTTGGGGGCAGGGGGCGTAGAATCCTACAATGAGCAGTTCTTC. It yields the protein CSALLGAGGVESYNEQFF.

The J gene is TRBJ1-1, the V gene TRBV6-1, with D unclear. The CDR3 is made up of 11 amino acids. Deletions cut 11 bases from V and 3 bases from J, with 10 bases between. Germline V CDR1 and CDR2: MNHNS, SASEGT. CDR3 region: CAGGVDTEAFF. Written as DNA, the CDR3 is TGTGCCGGCGGGGTAGACACTGAAGCTTTCTTT.

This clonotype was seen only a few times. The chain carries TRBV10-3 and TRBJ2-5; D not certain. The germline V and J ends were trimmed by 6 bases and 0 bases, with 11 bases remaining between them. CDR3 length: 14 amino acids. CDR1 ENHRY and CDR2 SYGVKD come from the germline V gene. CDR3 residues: CAISPYGDQETQYF. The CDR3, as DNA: TGTGCCATCAGCCCTTATGGGGACCAAGAGACCCAGTACTTC.

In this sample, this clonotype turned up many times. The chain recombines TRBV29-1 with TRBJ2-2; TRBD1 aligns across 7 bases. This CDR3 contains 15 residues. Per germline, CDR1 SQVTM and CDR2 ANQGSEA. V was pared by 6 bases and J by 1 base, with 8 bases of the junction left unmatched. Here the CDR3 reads CSVLTGNRNTGELFF. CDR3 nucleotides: TGCAGCGTCTTGACAGGGAACAGGAACACCGGGGAGCTGTTTTTT.

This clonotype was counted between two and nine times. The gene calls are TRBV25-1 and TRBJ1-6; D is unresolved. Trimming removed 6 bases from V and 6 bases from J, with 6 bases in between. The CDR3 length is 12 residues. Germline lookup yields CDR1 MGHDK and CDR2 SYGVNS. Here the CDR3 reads CASRQVNSPLHF. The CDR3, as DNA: TGTGCCAGCAGACAAGTTAATTCACCCCTCCACTTT.

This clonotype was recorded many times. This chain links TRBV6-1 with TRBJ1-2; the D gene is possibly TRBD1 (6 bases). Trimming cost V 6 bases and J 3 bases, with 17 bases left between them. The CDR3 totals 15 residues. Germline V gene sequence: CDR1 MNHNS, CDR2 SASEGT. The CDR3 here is CASRQEVAGDYGYTF. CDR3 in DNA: TGTGCCAGCAGACAAGAGGTTGCAGGGGACTATGGCTACACCTTC.